The 26 T cell receptor beta chains below were found in one sample sequenced in a study of CD8 T cells in Susac syndrome (dated by TCRdb to between 2017 and 2020). Library creation used the immunoSEQ multiplex PCR assay. RNA was extracted with the RNeasy kit and about 0.5 to 1 ug was reverse transcribed using random hexamers. Using fastp at Q25 and MiXCR, TCRdb reprocessed the public reads and kept productive beta chains. Rows with one shared CDR3 protein collapse into an entry with the most common genes and DNA. The sample yields about 150,000 distinct CDR3 sequences; about 96% were counted once. Approximately 0.12% of the sample lies in the top ten. Sequenced input: CD4+ T cells from PBMCs. The receptors were gathered from a human donor with Susac syndrome.

DNA for the CDR3: TGTGCCAGCAGCTTGTCGATGGGGGATACGCAGTATTTT. This translates into CASSLSMGDTQYF. V usage is TRBV7-3 and J usage is TRBJ2-3; no reliable D call. Germline CDR1 reads SGHTA; CDR2 reads FQGTGA. This CDR3 comprises 13 residues. V lost 3 bases, J lost 6 bases, and 10 bases lay in between.

The chain has TRBV29-1 and TRBJ1-1, with TRBD1 matching 7 bases. Germline V CDR1 and CDR2: SQVTM, ANQGSEA. The V and J ends lost 6 bases and 4 bases, in that order; junction bases with no gene match: 11. CDR3 size: 14 residues. The CDR3 DNA sequence: TGCAGCGTCGCCGGGTTAGGGGGCATCACTGAAGCTTTCTTT. It specifies CSVAGLGGITEAFF. The entire variable domain, with the rest obtained from reference TRBV29-1 and TRBJ1-1, is as follows: SAVISQKPSRDICQRGTSLTIQCQVDSQVTMMFWYRQQPGQSLTLIATANQGSEATYESGFVIDKFPISRPNLTFSTLTVSNMSPEDSSIYLCSVAGLGGITEAFFGQGTRLTVV.

The V and J genes are TRBV5-1 and TRBJ2-3; D is uncertain. With 1 base removed from V and 6 bases from J, the gap between germline ends came to 9 bases. The germline V gene encodes CDR1 SGHRS and CDR2 YFSETQ. The length of the CDR3 is 13 residues. CDR3 in amino acids: CASSLTVVDTQYF. For the CDR3, the DNA is TGCGCCAGCAGCTTGACAGTGGTGGATACGCAGTATTTT.

V is TRBV15 and J is TRBJ2-1; 14 positions agree with TRBD2. The CDR3 consists of 17 residues. Germline-derived CDR1 and CDR2 are LNHNV and YYDKDF (reference sequence). The J segment lost 8 bases and the V segment lost 3 bases, leaving 9 bases of the junction unmatched. Here the CDR3 reads CATSSLGTSGRLHEQFF. The DNA of the CDR3 is TGTGCCACCAGCAGTCTTGGGACTAGCGGGAGACTCCATGAGCAGTTCTTC. The variable domain in full, completed from reference TRBV15 and TRBJ2-1, reads DAMVIQNPRYQVTQFGKPVTLSCSQTLNHNVMYWYQQKSSQAPKLLFHYYDKDFNNEADTPDNFQSRRPNTSFCFLDIRSPGLGDTAMYLCATSSLGTSGRLHEQFFGPGTRLTVL.

This chain connects TRBV3-1 to TRBJ2-7; D uncertain. CDR1 and CDR2 from the germline V gene are LGHDT and YNNKEL (reference sequence). V was cut by 1 base and J by 5 bases, with 21 bases left in between. The CDR3 has 17 residues. CDR3 nucleotide sequence: TGTGCCAGCAGCCAAGCGCCCGGGCTAGATTTGACTGACGAGCAGTACTTC. It encodes CASSQAPGLDLTDEQYF.

V usage is TRBV10-3 and J usage is TRBJ2-7; a weak D match, TRBD2 (6 bases). Germline assignment: CDR1 ENHRY and CDR2 SYGVKD. The V and J ends lost 6 bases and 3 bases respectively, with 15 bases between them. The length of the CDR3 is 14 residues. The CDR3 DNA sequence: TGTGCCATCAGGAGGTCGACGGGAGTCTACGAGCAGTACTTC. This sequence encodes CAIRRSTGVYEQYF.

The rearrangement joins TRBV20-1 to TRBJ2-5, with D possibly matching TRBD2 (5 bases). Looked up from germline, CDR1 is DFQATT and CDR2 is SNEGSKA (reference sequence). Trimming stripped 0 bases from V and 5 bases from J, with 16 bases between. The CDR3 extends over 15 amino acids. The CDR3 region has the DNA TGCAGTGCTAGAGATAGAGCGGCTCTCGGCGAGACCCAGTACTTC. Its protein is CSARDRAALGETQYF.

This rearrangement joins TRBV20-1 to TRBJ2-3; D call uncertain. Trimming shortened V by 7 bases and J by 4 bases, and 9 bases separated the two germline ends. The germline CDR1 and CDR2 sequences are DFQATT and SNEGSKA (reference sequence). The CDR3 loop spans 11 amino acids. CDR3 sequence (DNA): TGCAGTGTAGGACGGGCAGATACGCAGTATTTT. Translation: CSVGRADTQYF.

The J gene is TRBJ1-1, the V gene TRBV6-1; TRBD1 matches at 7 bases. The germline V gene has CDR1 MNHNS and CDR2 SASEGT. The J segment lost 0 bases and the V segment lost 5 bases, leaving 9 bases of the junction unmatched. The CDR3 covers 16 residues. The CDR3 region has the DNA TGTGCCAGCAGTCGTGGACAGGCCCAAATGAACACTGAAGCTTTCTTT. It translates to CASSRGQAQMNTEAFF.

The chain links TRBV4-1 to TRBJ1-6; D is undetermined. This CDR3 has 15 residues. Trimming stripped 3 bases from V and 5 bases from J, with 11 bases between. Germline assignment: CDR1 MGHRA and CDR2 YSYEKL. DNA for the CDR3: TGCGCCAGCAGCCACGGGGTTCCCAATAATTCACCCCTCCACTTT. It encodes CASSHGVPNNSPLHF.

The rearrangement uses TRBV29-1 and TRBJ1-1; D is undetermined. The CDR3 consists of 12 residues. CDR1 and CDR2 (germline): SQVTM, ANQGSEA. Trimming took off 4 bases at V and 6 bases at J, with 12 bases between the two ends. The CDR3 nucleotides read TGCAGCGTTGCAAGGGCCGCCGCTGAAGCTTTCTTT. It is translated as CSVARAAAEAFF.

The chain couples TRBV24-1 to TRBJ1-6, with unresolved D. The germline gives CDR1 KGHDR, CDR2 SFDVKD. Trimming shortened V by 0 bases and J by 7 bases, and 12 bases separated the two germline ends. The CDR3 totals 16 residues. CDR3 protein: CATSDLRQALNSPLHF. Here the CDR3 DNA reads TGTGCCACCAGTGATTTGCGGCAGGCCTTGAATTCACCCCTCCACTTT.

V gene TRBV9 combines with J gene TRBJ2-3; D call uncertain. CDR3 length: 14 amino acids. V lost 2 bases and J 0 bases, leaving 7 bases between the germline ends. CDR1 is SGDLS and CDR2 is YYNGEE in the germline V gene. CDR3 in DNA: TGTGCCAGCAGCGTTTACGGGAGCACAGATACGCAGTATTTT. It encodes CASSVYGSTDTQYF.

The V and J genes are TRBV29-1 and TRBJ2-5, with D unclear. The V end was cut by 8 bases, the J end by 2 bases, with 12 bases between. The CDR3 has 12 residues. Germline CDR1 and CDR2: SQVTM and ANQGSEA. CDR3: CSTGPAQETQYF. The CDR3 bases are TGCAGCACGGGCCCAGCACAAGAGACCCAGTACTTC.

The chain recombines TRBV18 with TRBJ1-1, with a possible D match to TRBD1 (6 bases). The length of the CDR3 is 15 residues. Germline-derived CDR1 and CDR2 are KGHSH and LQKENI. Trimming took 2 bases from V and 3 from J, leaving 13 bases between them. The CDR3 DNA reads TGTGCCAGCTCACCAGACGGGGGGCTGTACACTGAAGCTTTCTTT. Translated: CASSPDGGLYTEAFF.

This clonotype was seen just once. V and J are TRBV4-2 and TRBJ1-1; D is undetermined. Germline CDR1 reads LGHNA; CDR2 reads YNFKEQ. The CDR3 contains 13 residues. The V and J ends lost 4 bases and 5 bases respectively, with 11 bases between them. The CDR3 DNA reads TGTGCCAGCAGCCCAAAAGGTAGGACTGAAGCTTTCTTT. It translates to CASSPKGRTEAFF.

The CDR3 nucleotides read TGTGCCAGCAGCTTAGCGCTCGGACAGGGGTCCTACGAGCAGTACTTC. Translation: CASSLALGQGSYEQYF. The chain carries TRBV7-2 and TRBJ2-7, with 9 bases that match TRBD1. Germline assignment: CDR1 SGHTA and CDR2 FQGNSA. Losses at the gene ends were 0 bases for V and 1 base for J; bases not matched to a gene: 4. The CDR3 contains 16 residues.

The rearrangement joins TRBV6-1 to TRBJ2-7; no firm D call. Germline V gene data show CDR1 as MNHNS and CDR2 as SASEGT. The CDR3 runs to 14 residues. Trimming left V 2 bases short and J 5 bases short, with 13 bases between. This CDR3 reads CASSESQSPHEQYV. CDR3 in DNA: TGTGCCAGCAGTGAATCCCAGTCCCCCCACGAGCAGTACGTC.

CDR3 DNA sequence: TGCGCCAGCAGCTTGGCCGGGGGGGCAACCTCGGGGAATGAGCAGTTCTTC. Its translation is CASSLAGGATSGNEQFF. The rearrangement joins TRBV5-1 to TRBJ2-1, with 8 bases that match TRBD2. This CDR3 comprises 17 residues. Germline lookup yields CDR1 SGHRS and CDR2 YFSETQ. V was clipped by 0 bases and J by 7 bases; unmatched bases: 12.

The rearrangement links TRBV30 to TRBJ1-4, with a weak D call TRBD1 (6 bases). CDR1 and CDR2 from the germline V gene are GTSNPN and SVGIG (reference sequence). This CDR3 is built from 16 residues. The V end was cut by 0 bases, the J end by 0 bases, with 11 bases between. Here the CDR3 reads CAWSVGGSATNEKLFF. The CDR3 DNA is TGTGCCTGGAGTGTAGGGGGTTCCGCAACTAATGAAAAACTGTTTTTT.

The CDR3 nucleotides read TGTGCCACCAGTGATACGGGTCCTCTTTCTGGGGCCAACGTCCTGACTTTC. Translation gives CATSDTGPLSGANVLTF. V and J are TRBV24-1 and TRBJ2-6; D uncertain. Trimming cost V 3 bases and J 1 base, with 12 bases left between them. The CDR3 sequence is 17 residues long. Germline loops: CDR1 KGHDR, CDR2 SFDVKD.

The CDR3: CASSGVAGANVLTF. The CDR3 DNA follows: TGTGCCAGCAGTGGGGTGGCTGGGGCCAACGTCCTGACTTTC. The chain links TRBV2 to TRBJ2-6; D remains unclear. Germline V gene lookup returns CDR1 SNHLY and CDR2 FYNNEI. This CDR3 has 14 amino acids. The V end lost 4 bases, the J end lost 2 bases, and 6 bases lay between the germline ends.

The rearrangement uses TRBV5-1 and TRBJ2-6; D gene uncertain. The CDR3 loop spans 16 amino acids. V lost 2 bases to trimming and J lost 0 bases, with 9 bases between them. CDR1 is SGHRS and CDR2 is YFSETQ in the germline V gene. DNA for the CDR3: TGCGCCAGCAGCTTTCGGTTCCGCTCTGGGGCCAACGTCCTGACTTTC. As protein: CASSFRFRSGANVLTF.

V usage is TRBV12-3 or TRBV12-4 and J usage is TRBJ2-7, with 7 bases that match TRBD1. The CDR3 has 15 residues. V lost 0 bases, J lost 3 bases, and 5 bases stayed unmatched. CDR3 DNA: TGTGCCAGCAGTTTAGCGATAGGGACAGACTACGAGCAGTACTTC. This translates into CASSLAIGTDYEQYF.

This chain connects TRBV13 to TRBJ2-5; D is ambiguous. V dropped 4 bases and J dropped 2 bases, with 14 bases sitting between them. The CDR3 loop spans 15 amino acids. Germline CDR1 is PRHDT and CDR2 is FYEKMQ (reference sequence). DNA of the CDR3: TGTGCCAGCAGCTCCCAGGCCTATAGTCAAGAGACCCAGTACTTC. Translated: CASSSQAYSQETQYF. Variable domain in full (rest from reference TRBV13 and TRBJ2-5): AAGVIQSPRHLIKEKRETATLKCYPIPRHDTVYWYQQGPGQDPQFLISFYEKMQSDKGSIPDRFSAQQFSDYHSELNMSSLELGDSALYFCASSSQAYSQETQYFGPGTRLLVL.

The chain has TRBV20-1 and TRBJ1-5, with D unresolved. This CDR3 contains 15 residues. Looked up from germline, CDR1 is DFQATT and CDR2 is SNEGSKA (reference sequence). Trimming left V 0 bases short and J 4 bases short, with 13 bases between. The CDR3 nucleotides read TGCAGTGCTAGAGACCCAGGTACTAGAAATCAGCCCCAGCATTTT. Its protein is CSARDPGTRNQPQHF.